This T cell receptor beta chain was captured by sequencing in a study of blood T cell repertoires in COVID-19. Study-wide context: COVID-19 samples, acute and convalescent, were from the United States, Italy and Spain. The cDNA or gDNA used as material had been derived from T cells, B-cell-depleted T cells, or PBMCs.

Per germline, CDR1 SGHRS and CDR2 YFSETQ. There are 14 residues in the CDR3. The V and J ends lost 9 bases and 8 bases, in that order; junction bases with no gene match: 11. This clone has a single count. Study processing details: Reference gene primer amplification in the assay estimated nucleated cell counts. Sequenced by immunoSEQ multiplex PCR; TCRdb stores in-frame clones only, minus some. The V and J calls and clone size were taken over from that table, and D and trimming were inferred from the DNA. The sample lists around 130,000 clones; approximately 84% were seen once. The chain employs TRBV5-1 and TRBJ2-1, with 10 bases aligning to TRBD1. Sequenced: peripheral blood. This clonotype was obtained from a woman aged 45-65 years who had recovered from COVID-19. The CDR3, as DNA: TGCGCCACGCGACCAGGGACAGGGGAGGATGAGCAGTTCTTC. Amino acids: CATRPGTGEDEQFF.